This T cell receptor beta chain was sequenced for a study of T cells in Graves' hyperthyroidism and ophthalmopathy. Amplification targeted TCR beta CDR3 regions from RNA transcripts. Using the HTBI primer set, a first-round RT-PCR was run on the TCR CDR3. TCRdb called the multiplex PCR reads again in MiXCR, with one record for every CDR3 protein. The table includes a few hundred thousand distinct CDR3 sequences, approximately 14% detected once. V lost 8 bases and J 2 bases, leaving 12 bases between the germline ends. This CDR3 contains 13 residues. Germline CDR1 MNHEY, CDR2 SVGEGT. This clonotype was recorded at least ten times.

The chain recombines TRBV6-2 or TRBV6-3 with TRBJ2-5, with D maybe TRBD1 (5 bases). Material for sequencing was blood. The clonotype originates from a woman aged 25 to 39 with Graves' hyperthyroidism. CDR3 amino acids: CASGPTEQETQYF. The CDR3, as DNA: TGTGCCAGCGGTCCGACAGAGCAAGAGACCCAGTACTTC.